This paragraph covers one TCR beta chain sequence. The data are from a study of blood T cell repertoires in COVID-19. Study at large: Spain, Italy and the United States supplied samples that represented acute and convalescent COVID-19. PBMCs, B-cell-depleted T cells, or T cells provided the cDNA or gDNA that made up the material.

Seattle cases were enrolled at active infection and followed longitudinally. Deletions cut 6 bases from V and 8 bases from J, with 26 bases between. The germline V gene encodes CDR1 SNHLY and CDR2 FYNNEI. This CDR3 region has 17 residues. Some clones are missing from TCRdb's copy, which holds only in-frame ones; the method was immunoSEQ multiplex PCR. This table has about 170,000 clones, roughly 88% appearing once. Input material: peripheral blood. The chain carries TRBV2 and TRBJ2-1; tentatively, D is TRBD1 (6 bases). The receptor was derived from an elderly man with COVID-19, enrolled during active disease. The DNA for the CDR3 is TGTGCCAGCAGATTCTTCCGCCAGGGGCCCGAGGGCGATGAGCAGTTCTTC. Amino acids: CASRFFRQGPEGDEQFF.